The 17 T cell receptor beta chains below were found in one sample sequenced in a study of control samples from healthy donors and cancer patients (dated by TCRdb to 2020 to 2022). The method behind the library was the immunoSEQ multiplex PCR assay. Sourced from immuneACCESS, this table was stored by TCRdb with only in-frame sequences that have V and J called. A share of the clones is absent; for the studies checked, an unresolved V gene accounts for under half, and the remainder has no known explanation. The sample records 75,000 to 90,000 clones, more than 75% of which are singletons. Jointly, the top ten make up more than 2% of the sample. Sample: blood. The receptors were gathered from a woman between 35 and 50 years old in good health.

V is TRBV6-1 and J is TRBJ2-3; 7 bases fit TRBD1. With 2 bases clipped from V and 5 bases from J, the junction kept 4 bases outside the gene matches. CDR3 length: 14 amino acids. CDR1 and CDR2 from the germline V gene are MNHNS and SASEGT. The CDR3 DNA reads TGTGCCAGCAGTGAAAGGGGGCGTGAAGATACGCAGTATTTT. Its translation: CASSERGREDTQYF.

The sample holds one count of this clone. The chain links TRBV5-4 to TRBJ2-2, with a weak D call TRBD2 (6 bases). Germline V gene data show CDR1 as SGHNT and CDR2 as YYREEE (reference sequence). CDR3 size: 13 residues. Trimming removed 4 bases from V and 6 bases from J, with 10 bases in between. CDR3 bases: TGTGCCAGCAGCCTGGAGGGAGCCGGGGAGCTGTTTTTT. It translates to CASSLEGAGELFF.

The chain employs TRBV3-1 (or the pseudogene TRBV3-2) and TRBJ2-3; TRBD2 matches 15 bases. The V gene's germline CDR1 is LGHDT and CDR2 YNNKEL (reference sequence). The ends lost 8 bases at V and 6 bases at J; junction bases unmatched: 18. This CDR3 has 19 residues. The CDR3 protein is CASVLRGTSGGPLGDTQYF. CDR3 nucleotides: TGTGCCAGCGTTCTTAGAGGGACTAGCGGGGGGCCCTTAGGGGATACGCAGTATTTT.

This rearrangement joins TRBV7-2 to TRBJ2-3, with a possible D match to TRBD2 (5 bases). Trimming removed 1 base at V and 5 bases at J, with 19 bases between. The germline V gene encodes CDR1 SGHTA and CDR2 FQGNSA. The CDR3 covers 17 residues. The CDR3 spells CASSLVGSLASGDTQYF. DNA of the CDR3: TGTGCCAGCAGCTTAGTGGGAAGTCTAGCTTCGGGAGATACGCAGTATTTT.

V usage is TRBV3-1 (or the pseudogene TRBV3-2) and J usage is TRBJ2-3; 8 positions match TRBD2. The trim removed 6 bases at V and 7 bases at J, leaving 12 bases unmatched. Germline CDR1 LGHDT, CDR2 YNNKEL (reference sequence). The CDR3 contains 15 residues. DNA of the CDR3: TGTGCCAGCAGAGCTGGCGGGGGGCCTCAAAATACGCAGTATTTT. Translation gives CASRAGGGPQNTQYF.

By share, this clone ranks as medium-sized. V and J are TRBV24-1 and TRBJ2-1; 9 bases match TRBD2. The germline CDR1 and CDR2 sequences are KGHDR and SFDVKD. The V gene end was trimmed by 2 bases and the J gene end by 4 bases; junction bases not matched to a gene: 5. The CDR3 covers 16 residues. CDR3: CATSDSLAGPYNEQFF. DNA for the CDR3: TGTGCCACCAGTGATTCCCTAGCGGGGCCGTACAATGAGCAGTTCTTC.

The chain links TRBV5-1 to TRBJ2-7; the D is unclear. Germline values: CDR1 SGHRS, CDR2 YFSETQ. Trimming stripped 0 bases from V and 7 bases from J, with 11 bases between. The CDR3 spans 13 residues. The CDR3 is CASSLVGLWEQYF. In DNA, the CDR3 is TGCGCCAGCAGCTTGGTGGGGTTGTGGGAGCAGTACTTC.

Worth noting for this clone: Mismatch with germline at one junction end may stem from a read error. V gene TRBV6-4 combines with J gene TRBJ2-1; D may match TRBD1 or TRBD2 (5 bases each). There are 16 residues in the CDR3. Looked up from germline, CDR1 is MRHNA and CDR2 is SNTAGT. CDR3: CASCEEGLGRGNEQFF. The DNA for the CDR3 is TGTGCCAGCTGTGAAGAGGGGCTTGGTCGGGGCAATGAGCAGTTCTTC.

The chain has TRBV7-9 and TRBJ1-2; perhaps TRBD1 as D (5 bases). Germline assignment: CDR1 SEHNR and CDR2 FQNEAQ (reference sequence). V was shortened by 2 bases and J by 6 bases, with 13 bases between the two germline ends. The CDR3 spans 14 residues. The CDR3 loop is CASSLNGPGNGYTF. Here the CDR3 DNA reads TGTGCCAGCAGCTTAAATGGGCCAGGGAATGGCTACACCTTC.

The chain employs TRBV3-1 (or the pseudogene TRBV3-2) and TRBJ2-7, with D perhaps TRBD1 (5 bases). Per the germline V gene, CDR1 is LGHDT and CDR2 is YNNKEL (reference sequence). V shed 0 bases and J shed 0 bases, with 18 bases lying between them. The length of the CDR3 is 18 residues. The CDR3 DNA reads TGTGCCAGCAGCCAAGATCCTCGACAGCCTGAGAGCTCCTACGAGCAGTACTTC. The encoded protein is CASSQDPRQPESSYEQYF.

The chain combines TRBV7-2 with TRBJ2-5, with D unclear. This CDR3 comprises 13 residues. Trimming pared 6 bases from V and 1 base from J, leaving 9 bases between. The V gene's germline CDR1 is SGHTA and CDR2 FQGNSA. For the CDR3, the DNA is TGTGCCAGCAGTTGGATCTCCCAAGAGACCCAGTACTTC. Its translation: CASSWISQETQYF.

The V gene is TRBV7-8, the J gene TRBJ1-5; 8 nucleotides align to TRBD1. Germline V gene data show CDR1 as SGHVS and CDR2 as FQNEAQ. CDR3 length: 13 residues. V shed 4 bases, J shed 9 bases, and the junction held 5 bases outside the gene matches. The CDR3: CASSSGQDRPQHF. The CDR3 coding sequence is TGTGCCAGCAGCTCGGGACAGGATAGGCCCCAGCATTTT.

For the CDR3, the DNA is TGTGCCATCACCGGGACTAGCGGGGGCAACTCCTACAATGAGCAGTTCTTC. Protein product: CAITGTSGGNSYNEQFF. This chain connects TRBV10-3 to TRBJ2-1, with 14 bases that match TRBD2. J gave up 0 bases and V 7 bases, and 5 bases lay outside the gene matches. CDR3 length equals 17 residues. Germline CDR1 reads ENHRY; CDR2 reads SYGVKD.

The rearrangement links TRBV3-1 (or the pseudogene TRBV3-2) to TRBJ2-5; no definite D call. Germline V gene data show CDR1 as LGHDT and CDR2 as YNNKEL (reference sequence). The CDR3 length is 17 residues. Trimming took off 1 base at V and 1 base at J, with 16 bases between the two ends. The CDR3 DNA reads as TGTGCCAGCAGCCAAGGCGGTGGCGGAAGTACCCAAGAGACCCAGTACTTC. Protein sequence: CASSQGGGGSTQETQYF.

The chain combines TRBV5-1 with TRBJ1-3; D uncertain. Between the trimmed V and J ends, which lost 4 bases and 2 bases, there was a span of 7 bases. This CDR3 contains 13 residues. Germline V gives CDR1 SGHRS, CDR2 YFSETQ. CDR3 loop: CASSQDPGNTIYF. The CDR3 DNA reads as TGCGCCAGCAGCCAAGACCCTGGAAACACCATATATTTT.

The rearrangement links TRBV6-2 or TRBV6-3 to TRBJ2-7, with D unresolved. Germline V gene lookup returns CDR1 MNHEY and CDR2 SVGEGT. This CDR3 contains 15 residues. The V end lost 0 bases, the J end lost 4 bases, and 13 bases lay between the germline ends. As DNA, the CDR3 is TGTGCCAGCAGTTACTCGACCCCCAGGATTTACGAGCAGTACTTC. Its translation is CASSYSTPRIYEQYF.

CDR3 DNA: TGTGCCAGCAGCGTCGACAGGGATCATCAGCCCCAGCATTTT. It yields the protein CASSVDRDHQPQHF. This rearrangement joins TRBV2 to TRBJ1-5; 7 positions match TRBD1. The CDR3 has 14 residues. V dropped 6 bases and J dropped 5; count of bases not matched to a gene: 7. Germline assignment: CDR1 SNHLY and CDR2 FYNNEI.